This TCR beta chain is drawn from a study of T cells after yellow fever vaccination. Study background: Fractions of low cell number were prepared using SMART-Seq v4 Ultra Low Input.

Template switching by 5'RACE produced TCR cDNA, adding a universal primer site and UMIs. TCRdb used MiXCR to reprocess the 5' RACE reads, holding one entry per CDR3 protein. The sample has about 350,000 distinct CDR3 sequences; roughly 8.6% are singletons. This clonotype was seen ten or more times. The CDR3 sequence is 15 residues long. The V end lost 2 bases, the J end lost 7 bases, and 15 bases lay between the germline ends. Germline V gene lookup returns CDR1 SGHRS and CDR2 YFSETQ. Sample: PBMCs, taken about 41 days after the first yellow fever vaccination. The sequence derives from a man between 18 and 35 years old who received the YFV17D yellow fever vaccine. The rearrangement links TRBV5-1 to TRBJ2-2, with D perhaps matching TRBD2 (6 bases). This CDR3 is CASSFRRGIDGELFF. CDR3 sequence (DNA): TGCGCCAGCAGCTTCCGGAGGGGCATAGACGGGGAGCTGTTTTTT. Based on the CDR3 plus reference TRBV5-1 and TRBJ2-2, the full variable domain is KAGVTQTPRYLIKTRGQQVTLSCSPISGHRSVSWYQQTPGQGLQFLFEYFSETQRNKGNFPGRFSGRQFSNSRSEMNVSTLELGDSALYLCASSFRRGIDGELFFGEGSRLTVL.